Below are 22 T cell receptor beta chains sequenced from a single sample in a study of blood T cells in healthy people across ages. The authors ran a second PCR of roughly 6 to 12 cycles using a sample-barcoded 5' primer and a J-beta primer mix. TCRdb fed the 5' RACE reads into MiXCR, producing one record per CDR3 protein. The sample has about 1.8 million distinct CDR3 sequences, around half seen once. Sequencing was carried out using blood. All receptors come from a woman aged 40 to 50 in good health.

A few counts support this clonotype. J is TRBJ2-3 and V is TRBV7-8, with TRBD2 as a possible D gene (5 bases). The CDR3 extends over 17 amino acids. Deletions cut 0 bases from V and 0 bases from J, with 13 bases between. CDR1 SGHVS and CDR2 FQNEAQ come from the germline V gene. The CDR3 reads CASSLAISDWSTDTQYF. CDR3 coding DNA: TGTGCCAGCAGCTTAGCGATTAGCGATTGGAGCACAGATACGCAGTATTTT.

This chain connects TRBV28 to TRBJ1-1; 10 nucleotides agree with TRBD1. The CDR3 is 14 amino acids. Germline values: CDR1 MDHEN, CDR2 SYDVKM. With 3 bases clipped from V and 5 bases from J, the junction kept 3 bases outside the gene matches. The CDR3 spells CASSFSDRGTEAFF. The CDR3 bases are TGTGCCAGCAGTTTCTCGGACAGGGGGACTGAAGCTTTCTTT.

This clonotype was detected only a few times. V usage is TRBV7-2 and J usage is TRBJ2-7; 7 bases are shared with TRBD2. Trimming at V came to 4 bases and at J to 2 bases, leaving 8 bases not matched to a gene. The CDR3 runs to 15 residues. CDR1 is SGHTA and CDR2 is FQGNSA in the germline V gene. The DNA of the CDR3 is TGTGCCAGCAGCTCCCAGCGGGGCAACCCCTACGAGCAGTACTTC. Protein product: CASSSQRGNPYEQYF.

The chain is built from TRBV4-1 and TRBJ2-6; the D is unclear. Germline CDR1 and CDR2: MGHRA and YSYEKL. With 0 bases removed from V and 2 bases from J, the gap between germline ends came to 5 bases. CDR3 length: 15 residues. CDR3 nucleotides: TGCGCCAGCAGCCAAGATGCCGCTGGGGCCAACGTCCTGACTTTC. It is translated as CASSQDAAGANVLTF.

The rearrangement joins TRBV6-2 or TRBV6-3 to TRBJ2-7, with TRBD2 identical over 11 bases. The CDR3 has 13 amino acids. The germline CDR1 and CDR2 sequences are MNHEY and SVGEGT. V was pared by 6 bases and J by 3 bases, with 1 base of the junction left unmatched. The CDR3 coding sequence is TGTGCCAGCAGGGGACTAGCGGACTACGAGCAGTACTTC. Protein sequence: CASRGLADYEQYF.

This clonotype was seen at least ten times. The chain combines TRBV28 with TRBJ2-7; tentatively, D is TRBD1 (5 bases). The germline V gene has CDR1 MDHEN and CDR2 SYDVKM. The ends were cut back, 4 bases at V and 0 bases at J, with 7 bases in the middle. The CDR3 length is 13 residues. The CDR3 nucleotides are TGTGCCAGCAGTTCAGGGTTCTCCTACGAGCAGTACTTC. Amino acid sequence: CASSSGFSYEQYF. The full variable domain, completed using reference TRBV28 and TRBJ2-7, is DVKVTQSSRYLVKRTGEKVFLECVQDMDHENMFWYRQDPGLGLRLIYFSYDVKMKEKGDIPEGYSVSREKKERFSLILESASTNQTSMYLCASSSGFSYEQYFGPGTRLTVT.

In DNA form, the CDR3 reads TGTGCCAGCAGCCAAGAGGTCCTAGCGGGGAGTGACATTCAGTACTTC. Translating gives CASSQEVLAGSDIQYF. This chain uses TRBV3-1 with TRBJ2-7; 9 nucleotides align to TRBD2. The J call may be faulty, since TRBJ2-4 better matches the DNA end. Germline CDR1 and CDR2: LGHDT and YNNKEL (reference sequence). CDR3 size: 16 residues.

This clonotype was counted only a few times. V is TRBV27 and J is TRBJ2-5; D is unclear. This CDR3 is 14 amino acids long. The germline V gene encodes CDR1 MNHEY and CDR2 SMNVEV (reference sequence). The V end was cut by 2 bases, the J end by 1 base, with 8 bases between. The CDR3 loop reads CASSLLSGQETQYF. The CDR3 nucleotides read TGTGCCAGCAGTTTACTTTCGGGCCAAGAGACCCAGTACTTC.

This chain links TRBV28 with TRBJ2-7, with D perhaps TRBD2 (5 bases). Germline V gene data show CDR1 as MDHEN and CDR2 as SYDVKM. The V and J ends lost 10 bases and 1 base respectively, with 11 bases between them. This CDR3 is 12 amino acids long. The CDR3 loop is CAIGEISYEQYF. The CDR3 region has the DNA TGTGCCATTGGGGAGATTTCCTACGAGCAGTACTTC.

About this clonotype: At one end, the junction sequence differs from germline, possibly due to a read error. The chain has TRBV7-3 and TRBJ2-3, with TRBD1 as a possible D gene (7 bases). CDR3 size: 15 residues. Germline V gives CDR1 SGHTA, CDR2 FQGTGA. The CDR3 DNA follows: TGTGCCAGCAGCCTTTCAGGGGCGGGGACAGATACGCTGTATTTT. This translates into CASSLSGAGTDTLYF.

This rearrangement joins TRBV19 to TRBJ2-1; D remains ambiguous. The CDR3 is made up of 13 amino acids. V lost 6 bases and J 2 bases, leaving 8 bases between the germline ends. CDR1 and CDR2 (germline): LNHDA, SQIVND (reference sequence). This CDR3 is CASRGITYNEQFF. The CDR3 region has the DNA TGTGCCAGTAGAGGGATTACCTACAATGAGCAGTTCTTC.

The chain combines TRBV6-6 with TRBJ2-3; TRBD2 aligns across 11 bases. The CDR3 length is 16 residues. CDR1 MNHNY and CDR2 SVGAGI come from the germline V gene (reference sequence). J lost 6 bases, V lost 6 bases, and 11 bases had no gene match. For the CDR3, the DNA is TGTGCCAGCAGAATCGTAGCGGGGGGGATCGGCGATACGCAGTATTTT. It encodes CASRIVAGGIGDTQYF.

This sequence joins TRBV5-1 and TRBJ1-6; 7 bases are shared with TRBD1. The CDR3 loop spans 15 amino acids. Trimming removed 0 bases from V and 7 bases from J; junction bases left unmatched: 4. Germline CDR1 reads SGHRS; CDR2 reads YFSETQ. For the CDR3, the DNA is TGCGCCAGCAGCTTGGTGGGACAGCCAAATTCACCCCTCCACTTT. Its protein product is CASSLVGQPNSPLHF.

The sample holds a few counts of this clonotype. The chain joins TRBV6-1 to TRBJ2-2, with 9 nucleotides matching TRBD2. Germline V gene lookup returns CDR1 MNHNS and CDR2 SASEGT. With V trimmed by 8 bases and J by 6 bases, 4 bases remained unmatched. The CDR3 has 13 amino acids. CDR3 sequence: CASGVAGAGELFF. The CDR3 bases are TGTGCCAGCGGGGTAGCGGGGGCCGGGGAGCTGTTTTTT.

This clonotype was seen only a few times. CDR3 in amino acids: CASSLWASGQETQYF. CDR3 coding DNA: TGTGCCAGCAGTTTATGGGCTAGCGGGCAAGAGACCCAGTACTTC. The J gene is TRBJ2-5, the V gene TRBV28, with 8 bases identical to TRBD2. V gave up 0 bases and J gave up 2 bases; unmatched junction bases: 2. Germline CDR1 is MDHEN and CDR2 is SYDVKM. The CDR3 length is 15 residues. Full variable domain (missing parts from reference TRBV28 and TRBJ2-5): DVKVTQSSRYLVKRTGEKVFLECVQDMDHENMFWYRQDPGLGLRLIYFSYDVKMKEKGDIPEGYSVSREKKERFSLILESASTNQTSMYLCASSLWASGQETQYFGPGTRLLVL.

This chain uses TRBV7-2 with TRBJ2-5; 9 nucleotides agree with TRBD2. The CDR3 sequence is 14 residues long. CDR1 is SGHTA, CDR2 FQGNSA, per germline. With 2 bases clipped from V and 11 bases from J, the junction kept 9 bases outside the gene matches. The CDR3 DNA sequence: TGTGCCAGCAGCTTAAGCGGGGGGATGGGGGAGCAGTACTTC. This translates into CASSLSGGMGEQYF.

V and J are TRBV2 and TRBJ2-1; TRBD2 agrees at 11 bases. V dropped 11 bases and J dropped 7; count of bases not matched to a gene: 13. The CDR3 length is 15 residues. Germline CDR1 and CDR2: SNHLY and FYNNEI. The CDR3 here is CAGGIAGGPRNEQFF. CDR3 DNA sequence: TGTGCCGGCGGAATAGCGGGGGGGCCCAGAAATGAGCAGTTCTTC.

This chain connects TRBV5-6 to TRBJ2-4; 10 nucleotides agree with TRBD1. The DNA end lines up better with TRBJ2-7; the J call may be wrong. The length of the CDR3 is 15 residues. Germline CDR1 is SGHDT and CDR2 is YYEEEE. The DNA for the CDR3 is TGTGCCAGCAGCGCAGGAGGACAGGGGGTCTACGAGCAGTACTTC. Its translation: CASSAGGQGVYEQYF.

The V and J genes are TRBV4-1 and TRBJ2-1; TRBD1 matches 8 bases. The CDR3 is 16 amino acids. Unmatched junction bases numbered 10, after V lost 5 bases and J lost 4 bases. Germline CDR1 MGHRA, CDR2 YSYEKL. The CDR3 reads CASSTNRGSPYNEQFF. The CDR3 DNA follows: TGCGCCAGCAGCACAAACAGGGGGTCTCCATACAATGAGCAGTTCTTC.

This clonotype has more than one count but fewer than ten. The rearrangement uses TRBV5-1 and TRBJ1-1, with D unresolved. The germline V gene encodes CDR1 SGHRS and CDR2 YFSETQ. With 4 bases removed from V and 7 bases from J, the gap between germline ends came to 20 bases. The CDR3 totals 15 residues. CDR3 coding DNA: TGCGCCAGCAGCGCCACGAGGCCAGAGGGCCTTGAAGCTTTCTTT. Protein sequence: CASSATRPEGLEAFF.

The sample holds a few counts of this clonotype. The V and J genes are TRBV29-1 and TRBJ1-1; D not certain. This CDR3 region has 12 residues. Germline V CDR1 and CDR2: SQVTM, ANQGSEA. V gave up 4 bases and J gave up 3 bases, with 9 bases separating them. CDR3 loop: CSVVDDHTEAFF. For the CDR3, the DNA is TGCAGCGTTGTAGACGACCACACTGAAGCTTTCTTT.

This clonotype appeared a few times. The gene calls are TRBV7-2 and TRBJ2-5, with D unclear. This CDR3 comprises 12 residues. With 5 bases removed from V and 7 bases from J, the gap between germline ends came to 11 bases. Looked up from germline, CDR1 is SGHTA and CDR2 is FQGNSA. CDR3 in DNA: TGTGCCAGCAGCGCCGGGTTTCGGACCCAGTACTTC. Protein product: CASSAGFRTQYF.